One T cell receptor beta chain is described in this entry. Its specificity is unknown. The data stem from a study of shared clonotypes between healthy human individuals. Whole-study results and caveats: Rarefaction revealed incomplete sorted-subset sequencing despite large depth. The genetic and exposure-history diversity represented was limited by few donors. Naive subsets typically showed greater estimated richness than memory subsets.

Using immunoSEQ multiplex PCR, the repertoire was profiled, and TCRdb retains in-frame clones only, with some absent. The sample records more than 550,000 clones, under 95% being singletons. Terminally differentiated effector memory CD45RA+ cells were excluded by CCR7 positive selection of CD45RO-negative cells. There were no recent acute infections or vaccinations among the donors, who were healthy HIV-negative adults. Germline CDR1 reads SEHNR; CDR2 reads FQNEAQ (reference sequence). There are 14 residues in the CDR3. Trimming removed 3 bases from V and 9 bases from J, with 16 bases in between. This TCR came from a man in his thirties or forties in good health. Sequencing was performed on naive CD8+ T cells sorted from blood. The V gene is TRBV7-9, the J gene TRBJ2-3; D possibly uses TRBD1 or TRBD2 (5 bases each). CDR3 region: CASSFGGSQETQYF. CDR3 nucleotide sequence: TGTGCCAGCAGCTTTGGGGGATCTCAGGAGACGCAGTATTTT.